What follows are 16 T cell receptor beta chains derived from one specimen sequenced in a study of blood T cell repertoires in COVID-19. Data came from immunoSEQ multiplex PCR; TCRdb stores just in-frame clones and leaves some out. Of about 80,000 clones detected, over 75% appear once; the ten largest clones hold roughly 12%. Sequenced: peripheral blood. The source is a man aged 80 or over with acute or convalescent COVID-19.

V gene TRBV19 combines with J gene TRBJ1-5; weak D call: TRBD1 (5 bases). Trimming removed 4 bases from V and 6 bases from J, with 10 bases in between. Germline-derived CDR1 and CDR2 are LNHDA and SQIVND (reference sequence). The CDR3 has 13 residues. Here the CDR3 DNA reads TGTGCCAGTAGTACCCAGGGAGGTCAGCCCCAGCATTTT. It translates to CASSTQGGQPQHF.

V is TRBV30 and J is TRBJ1-1; no reliable D call. Trimming took off 2 bases at V and 3 bases at J, with 10 bases between the two ends. The germline V gene has CDR1 GTSNPN and CDR2 SVGIG (reference sequence). The CDR3 contains 13 residues. CDR3 sequence: CAWSSYRDTEAFF. In DNA form, the CDR3 reads TGTGCCTGGAGTTCTTACAGAGACACTGAAGCTTTCTTT.

The chain has TRBV5-6 and TRBJ2-5, with D perhaps TRBD2 (5 bases). This CDR3 region has 16 residues. CDR1 and CDR2 from the germline V gene are SGHDT and YYEEEE. The germline V and J ends were trimmed by 4 bases and 5 bases, with 21 bases remaining between them. In nucleotides, the CDR3 is TGTGCCAGCAGCCCAAGAATAACGGGGAAAGTCGAGACCCAGTACTTC. Translating it yields CASSPRITGKVETQYF.

The chain is built from TRBV27 and TRBJ1-5, with 11 bases fitting TRBD1. Germline V lookup: CDR1 MNHEY, CDR2 SMNVEV (reference sequence). This CDR3 contains 15 residues. Trimming took 5 bases from V and 7 from J; bases not matched to a gene: 7. The CDR3: CASSGQGARGQPQHF. The CDR3 bases are TGTGCCAGCAGTGGACAGGGGGCTAGGGGCCAGCCCCAGCATTTT.

The chain couples TRBV11-2 to TRBJ2-1; 9 bases agree with TRBD1. Germline-derived CDR1 and CDR2 are SGHAT and FQNNGV. The ends lost 5 bases at V and 7 bases at J; junction bases unmatched: 3. The CDR3 runs 13 residues. CDR3: CASSPDRGNEQFF. CDR3 in DNA: TGTGCCAGCAGCCCCGACAGGGGGAATGAGCAGTTCTTC.

The chain recombines TRBV7-8 with TRBJ2-5; D is possibly TRBD1 (6 bases). This CDR3 is built from 15 residues. Germline V gives CDR1 SGHVS, CDR2 FQNEAQ. Trimming took 0 bases from V and 4 from J, leaving 12 bases between them. CDR3 protein: CASSLAGQGRETQYF. DNA for the CDR3: TGTGCCAGCAGCTTAGCAGGTCAGGGGCGAGAGACCCAGTACTTC.

Remarks on this clone: One junction end does not reproduce the germline sequence, and a read error may be involved. At the DNA level, this CDR3 is encoded by other sequences in the same sample as well. The chain joins TRBV2 to TRBJ1-1, with D perhaps TRBD1 (6 bases). Looked up from germline, CDR1 is SNHLY and CDR2 is FYNNEI. This CDR3 contains 13 residues. The CDR3 loop is CASSSGTQLEAFF. The CDR3 bases are TGCGCCAGCAGTTCCGGGACACAACTTGAAGCTTTCTTT.

J is TRBJ1-1 and V is TRBV6-4, with D possibly matching TRBD1 (6 bases). Germline-derived CDR1 and CDR2 are MRHNA and SNTAGT. With 7 bases removed from V and 1 base from J, the gap between germline ends came to 10 bases. This CDR3 region has 13 residues. The CDR3 region is CASKGDWNTEAFF. The CDR3 DNA reads as TGTGCCAGCAAGGGGGATTGGAACACTGAAGCTTTCTTT.

This chain uses TRBV7-3 with TRBJ2-1, with TRBD2 matching over 11 bases. After removal of 5 bases from V and 5 bases from J, the junction contained 8 bases not matched to a gene. The CDR3 covers 16 residues. Germline V gives CDR1 SGHTA, CDR2 FQGTGA. This CDR3 is CASSQTSGGPNNEQFF. CDR3 nucleotide sequence: TGTGCCAGCAGCCAAACTAGCGGGGGTCCCAACAATGAGCAGTTCTTC.

The CDR3, as DNA: TGTGCCAGCAGCTTAGATCCGGCGGGAACTGGAGAAAAACTGTTTTTT. This gives the protein CASSLDPAGTGEKLFF. The J gene is TRBJ1-4, the V gene TRBV11-2; D not resolved. Germline loops: CDR1 SGHAT, CDR2 FQNNGV. This CDR3 has 16 residues. With 0 bases removed from V and 8 bases from J, the gap between germline ends came to 16 bases.

This clone was seen a handful of times. This chain uses TRBV10-3 with TRBJ1-5; 7 bases match TRBD1. The CDR3 runs to 17 residues. Germline V gives CDR1 ENHRY, CDR2 SYGVKD. The junction had 14 bases not matched to a gene; V was cut back by 3 bases and J by 6 bases. Written as DNA, the CDR3 is TGTGCCATCAGTGAAGGAGCGACAGGGAAATACGGTCAGCCCCAGCATTTT. As protein: CAISEGATGKYGQPQHF.

The chain uses TRBV12-3 or TRBV12-4 and TRBJ1-4; D is unclear. The ends were cut back, 4 bases at V and 4 bases at J, with 4 bases in the middle. There are 12 residues in the CDR3. In DNA, the CDR3 is TGTGCCAGCAGTTACTTTAATGAAAAACTGTTTTTT. This translates into CASSYFNEKLFF.

The J gene is TRBJ1-2, the V gene TRBV5-1; maybe TRBD1 (5 bases). Germline V gene sequence: CDR1 SGHRS, CDR2 YFSETQ. The V end lost 4 bases, the J end lost 4 bases, and 20 bases lay between the germline ends. The CDR3 runs 16 residues. The chain's CDR3 is CASSPRRQTEIYGYTF. DNA for the CDR3: TGCGCCAGCAGCCCACGGAGACAGACAGAGATCTATGGCTACACCTTC.

This chain joins TRBV30 and TRBJ1-3; tentative D call: TRBD1 (6 bases). From germline, CDR1 is GTSNPN and CDR2 SVGIG (reference sequence). The CDR3 runs to 14 residues. V lost 5 bases and J lost 0, with 11 bases in between. The CDR3, as DNA: TGTGCCTGGCTCAGGGGCCGCTCTGGAAACACCATATATTTT. Translating gives CAWLRGRSGNTIYF.

The V gene is TRBV19, the J gene TRBJ1-6; 7 bases align to TRBD1. With V trimmed by 4 bases and J by 5 bases, 5 bases remained unmatched. The germline V gene has CDR1 LNHDA and CDR2 SQIVND (reference sequence). The CDR3 sequence is 15 residues long. The CDR3 nucleotides are TGTGCCAGTAGTACCAACAGGGGAAATAATTCACCCCTCCACTTT. Amino acids: CASSTNRGNNSPLHF.

The rearrangement uses TRBV18 and TRBJ1-1; D not certain. Looked up from germline, CDR1 is KGHSH and CDR2 is LQKENI. The CDR3 has 15 amino acids. Trimming took 3 bases from V and 1 from J, leaving 12 bases between them. CDR3: CASSPAAPGNTEAFF. CDR3 DNA: TGTGCCAGCTCACCCGCCGCCCCGGGGAACACTGAAGCTTTCTTT. Combining the CDR3 with reference TRBV18 and TRBJ1-1 gives the whole variable domain NAGVMQNPRHLVRRRGQEARLRCSPMKGHSHVYWYRQLPEEGLKFMVYLQKENIIDESGMPKERFSAEFPKEGPSILRIQQVVRGDSAAYFCASSPAAPGNTEAFFGQGTRLTVV.